This T cell receptor beta chain was profiled in a study of regulatory T cells in long-lasting Graves disease. Time point noted: newly diagnosed GD, antithyroid drugs for less than 3 months. Isolated PBMC RNA provided the starting material for the TCR library. In its sample, this clonotype was seen many times. In building TCR beta libraries, iRepertoire HTBI primers were used together with Arm-PCR of CDR3 regions. TCRdb reprocessed the multiplex PCR reads with MiXCR, giving one entry per CDR3 protein. Of around 360,000 distinct CDR3 sequences listed, around 16% are singletons. Trimming took 6 bases from V and 4 from J, leaving 22 bases between them. The germline V gene has CDR1 MNHNS and CDR2 SASEGT. The CDR3 extends over 16 amino acids. The data were also submitted as part of a second study, on T cells in Graves' hyperthyroidism and ophthalmopathy.

The clonotype comes from a young woman with Graves disease. The rearrangement links TRBV6-1 to TRBJ2-7, with a possible D match to TRBD2 (6 bases). Sequenced here: peripheral blood mononuclear cells (PBMCs), sampled at new diagnosis, from a patient treated with antithyroid drugs. CDR3 nucleotides: TGTGCCAGCAGCCCCACCACTAGTTATGGAGGGTACGAGCAGTACTTC. Its protein is CASSPTTSYGGYEQYF.